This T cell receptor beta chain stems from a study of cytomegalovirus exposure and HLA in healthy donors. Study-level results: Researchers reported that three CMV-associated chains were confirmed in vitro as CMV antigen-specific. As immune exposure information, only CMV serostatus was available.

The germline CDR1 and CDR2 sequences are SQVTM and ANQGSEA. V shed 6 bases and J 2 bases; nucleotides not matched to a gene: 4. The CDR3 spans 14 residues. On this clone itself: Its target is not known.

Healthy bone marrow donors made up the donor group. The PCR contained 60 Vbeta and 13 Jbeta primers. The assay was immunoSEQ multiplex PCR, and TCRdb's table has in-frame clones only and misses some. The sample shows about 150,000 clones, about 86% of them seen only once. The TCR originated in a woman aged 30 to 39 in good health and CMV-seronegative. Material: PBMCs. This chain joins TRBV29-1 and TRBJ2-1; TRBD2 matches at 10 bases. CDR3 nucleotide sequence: TGCAGCGTCCCAAGCGGGGGGGCCTACAATGAGCAGTTCTTC. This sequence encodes CSVPSGGAYNEQFF.